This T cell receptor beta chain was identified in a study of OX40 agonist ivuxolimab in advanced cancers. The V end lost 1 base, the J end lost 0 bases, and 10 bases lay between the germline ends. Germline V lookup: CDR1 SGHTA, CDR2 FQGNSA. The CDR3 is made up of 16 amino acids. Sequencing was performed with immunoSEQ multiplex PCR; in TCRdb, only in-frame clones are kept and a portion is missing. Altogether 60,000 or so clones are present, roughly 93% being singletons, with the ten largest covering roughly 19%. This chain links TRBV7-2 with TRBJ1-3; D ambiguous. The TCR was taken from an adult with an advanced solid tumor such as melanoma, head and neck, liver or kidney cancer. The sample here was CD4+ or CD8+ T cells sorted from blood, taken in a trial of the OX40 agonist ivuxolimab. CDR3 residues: CASSLGSRPSGNTIYF. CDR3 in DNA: TGTGCCAGCAGCTTAGGAAGCAGGCCCTCTGGAAACACCATATATTTT.